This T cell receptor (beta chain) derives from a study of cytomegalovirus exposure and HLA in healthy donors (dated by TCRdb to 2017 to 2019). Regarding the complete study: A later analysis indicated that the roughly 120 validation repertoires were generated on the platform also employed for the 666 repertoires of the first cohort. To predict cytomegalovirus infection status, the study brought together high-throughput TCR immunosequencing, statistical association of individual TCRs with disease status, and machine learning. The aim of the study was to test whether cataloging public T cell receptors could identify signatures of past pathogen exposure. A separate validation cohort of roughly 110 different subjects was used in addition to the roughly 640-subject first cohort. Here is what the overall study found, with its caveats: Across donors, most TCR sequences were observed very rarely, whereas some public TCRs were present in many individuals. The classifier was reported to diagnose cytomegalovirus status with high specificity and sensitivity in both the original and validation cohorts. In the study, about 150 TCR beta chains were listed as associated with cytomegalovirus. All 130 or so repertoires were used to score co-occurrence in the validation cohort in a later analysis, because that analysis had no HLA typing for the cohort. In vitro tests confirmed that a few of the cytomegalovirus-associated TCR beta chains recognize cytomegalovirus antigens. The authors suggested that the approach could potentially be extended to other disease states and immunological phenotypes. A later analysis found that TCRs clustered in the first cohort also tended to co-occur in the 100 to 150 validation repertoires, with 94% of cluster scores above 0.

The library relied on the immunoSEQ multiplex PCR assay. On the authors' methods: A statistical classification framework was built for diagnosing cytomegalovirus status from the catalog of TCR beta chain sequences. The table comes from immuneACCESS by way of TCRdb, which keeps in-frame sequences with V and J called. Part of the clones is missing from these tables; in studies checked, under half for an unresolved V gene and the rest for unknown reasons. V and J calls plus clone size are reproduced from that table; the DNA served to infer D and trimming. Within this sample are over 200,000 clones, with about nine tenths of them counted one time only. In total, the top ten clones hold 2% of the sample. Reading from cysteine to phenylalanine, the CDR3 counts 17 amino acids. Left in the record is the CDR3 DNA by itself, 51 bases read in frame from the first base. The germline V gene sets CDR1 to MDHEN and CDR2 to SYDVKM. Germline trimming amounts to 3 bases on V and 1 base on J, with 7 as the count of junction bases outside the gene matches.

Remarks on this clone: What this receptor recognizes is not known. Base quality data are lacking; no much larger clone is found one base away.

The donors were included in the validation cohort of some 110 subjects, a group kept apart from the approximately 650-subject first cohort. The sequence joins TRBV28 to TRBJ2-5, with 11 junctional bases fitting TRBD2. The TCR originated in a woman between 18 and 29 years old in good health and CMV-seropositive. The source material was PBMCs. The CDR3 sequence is CASSFRPGLAVQETQYF. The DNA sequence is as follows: TGTGCCAGCAGTTTCCGACCGGGACTAGCGGTCCAAGAGACCCAGTACTTC.